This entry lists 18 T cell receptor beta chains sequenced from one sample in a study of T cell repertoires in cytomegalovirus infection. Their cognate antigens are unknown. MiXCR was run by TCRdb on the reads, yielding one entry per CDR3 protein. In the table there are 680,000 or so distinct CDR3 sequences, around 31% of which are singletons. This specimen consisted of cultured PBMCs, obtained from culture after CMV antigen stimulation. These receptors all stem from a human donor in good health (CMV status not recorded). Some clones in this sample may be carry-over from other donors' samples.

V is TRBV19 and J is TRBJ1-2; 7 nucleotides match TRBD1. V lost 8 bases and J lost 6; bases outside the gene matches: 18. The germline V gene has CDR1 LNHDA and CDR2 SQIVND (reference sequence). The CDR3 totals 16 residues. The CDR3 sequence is CASPEGSGTAKNGYTF. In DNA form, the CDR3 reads TGTGCCAGTCCGGAGGGGAGCGGGACAGCAAAGAATGGCTACACCTTC.

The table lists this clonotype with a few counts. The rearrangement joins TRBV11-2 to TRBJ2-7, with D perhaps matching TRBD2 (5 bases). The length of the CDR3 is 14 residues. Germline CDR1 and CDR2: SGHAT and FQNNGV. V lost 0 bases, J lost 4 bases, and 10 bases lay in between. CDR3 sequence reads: CASSLDRETYEQYF. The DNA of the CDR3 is TGTGCCAGCAGCTTAGATAGGGAGACGTACGAGCAGTACTTC.

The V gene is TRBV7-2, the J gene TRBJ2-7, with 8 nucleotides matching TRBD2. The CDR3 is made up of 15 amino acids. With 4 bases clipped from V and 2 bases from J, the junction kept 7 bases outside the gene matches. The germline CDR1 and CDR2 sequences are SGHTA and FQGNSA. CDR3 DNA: TGTGCCAGCAGCTCGACTAGCGCCTGGCCCTACGAGCAGTACTTC. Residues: CASSSTSAWPYEQYF. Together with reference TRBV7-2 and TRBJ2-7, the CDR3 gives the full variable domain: GAGVSQSPSNKVTEKGKDVELRCDPISGHTALYWYRQSLGQGLEFLIYFQGNSAPDKSGLPSDRFSAERTGGSVSTLTIQRTQQEDSAVYLCASSSTSAWPYEQYFGPGTRLTVT.

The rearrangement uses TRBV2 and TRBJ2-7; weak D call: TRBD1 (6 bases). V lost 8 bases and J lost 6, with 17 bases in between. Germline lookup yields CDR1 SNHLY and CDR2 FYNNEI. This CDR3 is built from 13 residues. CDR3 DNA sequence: TGTGCCAGCGCTCCTTTTGAGGGGGTCGAGCAGTACTTC. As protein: CASAPFEGVEQYF.

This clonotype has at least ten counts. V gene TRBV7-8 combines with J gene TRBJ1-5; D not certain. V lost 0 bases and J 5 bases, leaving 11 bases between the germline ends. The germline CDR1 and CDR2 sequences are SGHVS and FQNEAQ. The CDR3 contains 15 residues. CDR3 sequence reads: CASSLAGRVYQPQHF. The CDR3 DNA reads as TGTGCCAGCAGCTTAGCGGGCCGGGTCTATCAGCCCCAGCATTTT.

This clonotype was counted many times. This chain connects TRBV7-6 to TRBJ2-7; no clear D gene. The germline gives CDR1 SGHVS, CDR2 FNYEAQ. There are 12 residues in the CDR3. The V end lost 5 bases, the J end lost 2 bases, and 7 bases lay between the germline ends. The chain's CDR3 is CASSPRAYEQYF. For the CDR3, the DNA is TGTGCCAGCAGCCCCCGGGCCTACGAGCAGTACTTC.

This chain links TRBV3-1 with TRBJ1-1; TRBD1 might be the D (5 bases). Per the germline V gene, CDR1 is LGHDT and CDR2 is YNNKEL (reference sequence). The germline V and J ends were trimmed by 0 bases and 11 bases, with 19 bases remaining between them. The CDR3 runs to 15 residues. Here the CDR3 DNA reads TGTGCCAGCAGCCAAGATCGGGCCCGGGGGAGCTGGGCTTTCTTT. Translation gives CASSQDRARGSWAFF.

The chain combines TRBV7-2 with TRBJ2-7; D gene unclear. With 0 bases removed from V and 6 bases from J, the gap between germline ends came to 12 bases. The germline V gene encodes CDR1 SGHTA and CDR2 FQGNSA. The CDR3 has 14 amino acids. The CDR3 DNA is TGTGCCAGCAGCTTAGCCTTAGCCTCCACCGAGCAGTACTTC. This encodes CASSLALASTEQYF.

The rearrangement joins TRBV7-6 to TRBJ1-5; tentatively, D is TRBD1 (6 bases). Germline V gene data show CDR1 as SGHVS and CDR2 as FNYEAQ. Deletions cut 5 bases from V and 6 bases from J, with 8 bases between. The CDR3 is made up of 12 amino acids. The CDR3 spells CASSTGFQPQHF. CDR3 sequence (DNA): TGTGCCAGCAGCACAGGGTTTCAGCCCCAGCATTTT. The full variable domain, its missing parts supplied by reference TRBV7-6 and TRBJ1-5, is GAGVSQSPRYKVTKRGQDVALRCDPISGHVSLYWYRQALGQGPEFLTYFNYEAQQDKSGLPNDRFSAERPEGSISTLTIQRTEQRDSAMYRCASSTGFQPQHFGDGTRLSIL.

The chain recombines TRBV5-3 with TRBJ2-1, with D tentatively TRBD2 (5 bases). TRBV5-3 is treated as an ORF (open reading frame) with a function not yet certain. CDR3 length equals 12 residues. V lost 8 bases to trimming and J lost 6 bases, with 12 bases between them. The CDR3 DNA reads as TGTGCCAGCAGCGAGGGCCGCAATGAGCAGTTCTTC. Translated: CASSEGRNEQFF.

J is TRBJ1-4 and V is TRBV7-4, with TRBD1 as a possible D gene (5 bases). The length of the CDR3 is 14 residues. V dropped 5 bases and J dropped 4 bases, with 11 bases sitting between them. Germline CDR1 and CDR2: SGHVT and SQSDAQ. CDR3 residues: CASSTAGINEKLFF. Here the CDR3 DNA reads TGTGCCAGCAGCACGGCAGGGATTAATGAAAAACTGTTTTTT. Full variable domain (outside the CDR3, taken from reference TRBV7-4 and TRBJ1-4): GAGVSQSPRYKVAKRGRDVALRCDSISGHVTLYWYRQTLGQGSEVLTYSQSDAQRDKSGRPSGRFSAERPERSVSTLKIQRTEQGDSAVYLCASSTAGINEKLFFGSGTQLSVL.

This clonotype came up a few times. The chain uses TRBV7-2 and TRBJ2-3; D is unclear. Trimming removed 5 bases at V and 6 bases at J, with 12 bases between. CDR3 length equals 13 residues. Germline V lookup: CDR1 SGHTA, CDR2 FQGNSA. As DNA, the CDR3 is TGTGCCAGCAGCCAGCAGAATGGGGATACGCAGTATTTT. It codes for CASSQQNGDTQYF.

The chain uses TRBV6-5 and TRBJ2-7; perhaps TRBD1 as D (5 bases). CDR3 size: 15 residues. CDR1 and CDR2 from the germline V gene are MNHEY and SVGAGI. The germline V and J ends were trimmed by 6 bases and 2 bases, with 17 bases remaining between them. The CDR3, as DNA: TGTGCCAGCAGCCCCACAGGTCCCACCACCTACGAGCAGTACTTC. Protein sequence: CASSPTGPTTYEQYF.

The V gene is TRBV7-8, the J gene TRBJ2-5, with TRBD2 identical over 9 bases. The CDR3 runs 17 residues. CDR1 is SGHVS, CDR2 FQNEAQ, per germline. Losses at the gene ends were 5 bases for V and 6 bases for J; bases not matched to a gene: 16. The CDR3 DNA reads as TGTGCCAGCAGCCGCGGGCGGGGGGGCGGCGGGCAACAGACCCAGTACTTC. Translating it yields CASSRGRGGGGQQTQYF.

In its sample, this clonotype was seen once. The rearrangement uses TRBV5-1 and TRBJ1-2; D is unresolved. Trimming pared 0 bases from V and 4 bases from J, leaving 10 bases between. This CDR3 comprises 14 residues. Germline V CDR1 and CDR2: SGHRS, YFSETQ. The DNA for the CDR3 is TGCGCCAGCAGCTTGGACGGCCAGACCTATGGCTACACCTTC. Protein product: CASSLDGQTYGYTF.

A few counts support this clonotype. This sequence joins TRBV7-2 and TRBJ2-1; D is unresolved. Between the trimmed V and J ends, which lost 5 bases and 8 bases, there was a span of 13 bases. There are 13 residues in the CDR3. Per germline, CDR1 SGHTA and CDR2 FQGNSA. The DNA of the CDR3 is TGTGCCAGCAGCCTTGGTGTTATCGATGAGCAGTTCTTC. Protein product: CASSLGVIDEQFF.

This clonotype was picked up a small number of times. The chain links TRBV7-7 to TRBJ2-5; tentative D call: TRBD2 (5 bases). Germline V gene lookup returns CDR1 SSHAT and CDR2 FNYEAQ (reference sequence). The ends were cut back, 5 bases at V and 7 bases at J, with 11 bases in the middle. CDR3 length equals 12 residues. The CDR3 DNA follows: TGTGCCAGCAGCCGTATACTAGGGACCCAGTACTTC. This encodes CASSRILGTQYF.

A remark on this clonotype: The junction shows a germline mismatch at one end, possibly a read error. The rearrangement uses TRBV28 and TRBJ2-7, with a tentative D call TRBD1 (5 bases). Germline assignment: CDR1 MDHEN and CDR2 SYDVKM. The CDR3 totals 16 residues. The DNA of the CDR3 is TGTGCCAGCAGTTTATCTAGATCCAGGGTCCCCTACGAGCGGTACTTC. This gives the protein CASSLSRSRVPYERYF.